This entry describes one T cell receptor (beta chain). The antigen remains undetermined. Measured with immunoSEQ multiplex PCR; TCRdb has only the in-frame clones, and not every one. The table records 70,000 to 80,000 clones, 80% to 85% of them present only once. The entry originates in a study of OX40 agonist ivuxolimab in advanced cancers. Study context: The dose of intravenous ivuxolimab that patients received every 2 weeks ranged from 0.01 to 10 mg/kg. Dose-escalation patients' cancers were hepatocellular carcinoma, melanoma, renal cell or head and neck cancer.

Study results and limitations: Both blood CD4+ and CD8+ T cells showed clonal growth by week 6 at 0.1 to 3.0 mg/kg.

The source was CD4+ or CD8+ T cells sorted from blood, collected in a trial of the OX40 agonist ivuxolimab. The receptor's source is an adult with an advanced solid tumor such as melanoma, head and neck, liver or kidney cancer.

CDR3 protein: CASRRQGAEAFF. Here the CDR3 DNA reads TGTGCCAGCAGGAGACAGGGAGCTGAAGCTTTCTTT. The rearrangement links TRBV6-5 to TRBJ1-1; TRBD1 matches 7 bases. This CDR3 region has 12 residues. V lost 6 bases, J lost 6 bases, and 4 bases stayed unmatched. Germline CDR1 MNHEY, CDR2 SVGAGI.